This T cell receptor beta chain is from a study of blood T cell repertoires in COVID-19. Per the original methods: Quantification of nucleated cells was approximated via reference gene primer amplification. Repertoires were generated with immunoSEQ multiplex PCR, while TCRdb's copy carries only in-frame clones and drops some. D and trimming come from the DNA, and the V and J calls and clone size come from that table. Of tens of thousands of clones in the sample, 89% are singletons; the top ten hold 2.5% to 3.5%. Germline trimming cut 6 bases from V and 4 bases from J; bases unmatched to any gene: 7. The CDR3 extends over 14 amino acids. Per germline, CDR1 SQVTM and CDR2 ANQGSEA.

The TCR comes from a man aged 50 to 59 with COVID-19, enrolled during active disease. Sequencing was done on a sample of peripheral blood. V and J are TRBV29-1 and TRBJ1-2; TRBD1 agrees at 11 bases. The CDR3 nucleotides read TGCAGCGTATTGCGGACAGGGGGCGGCTATGGCTACACCTTC. Translating gives CSVLRTGGGYGYTF.